This TCR beta chain comes out of a study of T cell repertoires in cytomegalovirus infection. In the study overall: Indicated by public TCR beta signatures were CMV infection and matching HLA type. Study results and limitations: HLA-C-restricted TCR beta clonotypes specific for CMV led the ex vivo response.

TCRdb redid the calling of the reads with MiXCR, one entry per CDR3 protein. The data hold about 400,000 distinct CDR3 sequences, with approximately 18% observed a single time. This clonotype was detected only a few times. The antigen is unknown. The material sequenced was PBMCs. This TCR was recovered from a human donor in good health (CMV status not recorded). Some clones in this sample may be carry-over from other donors' samples.

The CDR3 loop is CASRNGGQGITDTQYF. In nucleotides, the CDR3 is TGTGCCAGCAGAAACGGCGGACAGGGGATCACAGATACGCAGTATTTT. The J gene is TRBJ2-3, the V gene TRBV6-5; TRBD1 matches 9 bases. CDR3 size: 16 residues. CDR1 is MNHEY and CDR2 is SVGAGI in the germline V gene. V was clipped by 6 bases and J by 2 bases; unmatched bases: 9.